The clone carrying this TCR beta chain was found many times. The entry originates in a study of early T cells in non-severe SARS-CoV-2 infection. Unique molecular identifiers (one per individual cDNA molecule) were attached. TCRdb reprocessed the 5' RACE reads with MiXCR, giving one entry per CDR3 protein. The sample contains just over 80,000 distinct CDR3 sequences, approximately 14% of which appear only once. Germline lookup yields CDR1 SGHRS and CDR2 YFSETQ. Deletions cut 2 bases from V and 5 bases from J, with 14 bases between. The CDR3 runs to 15 residues. The chain links TRBV5-1 to TRBJ2-1; no clear D. The sample taken for sequencing was whole blood. This clonotype was obtained from an adult who was a healthcare worker with PCR-confirmed SARS-CoV-2 infection or an uninfected control (not recorded which). The CDR3 DNA sequence: TGCGCCAGCAGCTTAAACCCACAGACAAACAATGAGCAGTTCTTC. As protein: CASSLNPQTNNEQFF.